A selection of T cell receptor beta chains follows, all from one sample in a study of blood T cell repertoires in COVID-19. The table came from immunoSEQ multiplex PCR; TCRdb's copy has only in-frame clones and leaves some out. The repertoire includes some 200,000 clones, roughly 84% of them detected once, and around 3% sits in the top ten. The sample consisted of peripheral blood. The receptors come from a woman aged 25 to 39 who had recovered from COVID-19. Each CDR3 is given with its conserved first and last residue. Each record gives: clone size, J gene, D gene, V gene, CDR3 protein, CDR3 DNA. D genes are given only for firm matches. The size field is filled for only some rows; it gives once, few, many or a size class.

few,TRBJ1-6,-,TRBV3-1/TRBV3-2,CASSQALPTGPNSPLHF,TGTGCCAGCAGCCAGGCCCTTCCTACAGGCCCGAATTCACCCCTCCACTTT
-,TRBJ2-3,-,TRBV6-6,CASSLLPGEGTDTQYF,TGTGCCAGCAGTCTCCTACCGGGAGAAGGAACAGATACGCAGTATTTT
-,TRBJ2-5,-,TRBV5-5,CASSLGTGDQETQYF,TGTGCCAGCAGCTTGGGAACAGGAGACCAAGAGACCCAGTACTTC
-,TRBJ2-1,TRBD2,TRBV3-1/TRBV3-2,CASSPAGVSGKQFF,TGTGCCAGCAGCCCGGCGGGAGTTAGCGGGAAACAGTTCTTC
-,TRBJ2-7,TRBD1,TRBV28,CASSSPAGQGSSYEQYF,TGTGCCAGCAGTTCCCCGGCGGGACAGGGATCCAGCTACGAGCAGTACTTC
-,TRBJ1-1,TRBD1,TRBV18,CASSPYGRGTEAFF,TGTGCCAGCTCACCCTACGGCAGGGGGACTGAAGCTTTCTTT
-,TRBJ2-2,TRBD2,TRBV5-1,CASSLQREALNTGELFF,TGCGCCAGCAGCCTACAGCGGGAGGCCCTTAACACCGGGGAGCTGTTTTTT
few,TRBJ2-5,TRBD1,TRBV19,CASSNARGLETQYF,TGTGCCAGTAGTAATGCCAGGGGGCTTGAGACCCAGTACTTC
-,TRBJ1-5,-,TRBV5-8,CASSLAGSNQPQHF,TGTGCCAGCAGCTTGGCAGGGAGCAATCAGCCCCAGCATTTT
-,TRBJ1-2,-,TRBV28,CGTGTLSGYGYTF,TGTGGCACCGGGACTTTATCTGGCTATGGCTACACCTTC
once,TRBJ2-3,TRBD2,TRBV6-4,CASKTSGNTDTQYF,TGTGCCAGCAAGACTAGCGGGAACACAGATACGCAGTATTTT
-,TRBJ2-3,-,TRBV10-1,CASSASGTDTQYF,TGCGCCAGCAGTGCAAGCGGGACAGATACGCAGTATTTT
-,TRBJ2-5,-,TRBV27,CATAQGETQYF,TGTGCCACCGCCCAGGGCGAGACCCAGTACTTC
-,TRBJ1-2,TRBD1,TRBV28,CASSVYTGVGGYTF,TGTGCCAGCAGTGTATACACAGGGGTAGGTGGCTACACCTTC
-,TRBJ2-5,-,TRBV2,CASSAIQGSETQYF,TGTGCCAGCAGTGCTATTCAGGGGAGCGAGACCCAGTACTTC
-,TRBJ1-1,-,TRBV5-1,CASSSTGLTEAFF,TGCGCCAGCAGCAGTACAGGGCTCACTGAAGCTTTCTTT
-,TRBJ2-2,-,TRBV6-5,CASSYSRKNTGELFF,TGTGCCAGCAGTTACTCCCGTAAGAACACCGGGGAGCTGTTTTTT
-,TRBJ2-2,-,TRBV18,CASSPGRQGFTGELFF,TGTGCCAGCTCACCAGGGCGTCAGGGTTTCACCGGGGAGCTGTTTTTT
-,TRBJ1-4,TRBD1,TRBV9,CASTPTGGSEKLFF,TGTGCCAGTACTCCAACAGGGGGCTCGGAAAAACTGTTTTTT
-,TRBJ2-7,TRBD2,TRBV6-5,CASSSPTSGGIYEQYF,TGTGCCAGCAGTTCCCCGACTAGCGGGGGGATCTACGAGCAGTACTTC
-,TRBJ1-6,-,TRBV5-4,CASSLDGGSYNSPLHF,TGTGCCAGCAGCTTGGACGGGGGGTCCTATAATTCACCCCTCCACTTT
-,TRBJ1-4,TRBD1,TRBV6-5,CASSRTGRGEKLFF,TGTGCCAGCAGCCGGACAGGGAGGGGTGAAAAACTGTTTTTT
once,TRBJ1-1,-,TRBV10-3,CAISEGRGGKTEAFF,TGTGCCATCAGTGAGGGAAGGGGGGGAAAAACTGAAGCTTTCTTT
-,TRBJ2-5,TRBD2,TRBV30,CAWKSTGTSFPETQYF,TGTGCCTGGAAATCCACCGGGACTAGCTTCCCAGAGACCCAGTACTTC
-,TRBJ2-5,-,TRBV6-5,CASSYLKSTVQETQYF,TGTGCCAGCAGTTACTTGAAGTCGACAGTTCAAGAGACCCAGTACTTC
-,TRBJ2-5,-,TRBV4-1,CASSQVVASSLETQYF,TGCGCCAGCAGCCAAGTCGTTGCTAGTAGTTTGGAGACCCAGTACTTC
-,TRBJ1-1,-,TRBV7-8,CASSFQGYAEAFF,TGTGCCAGCAGCTTTCAGGGTTACGCTGAAGCTTTCTTT
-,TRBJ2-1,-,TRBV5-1,CASSYSGGYNEQFF,TGCGCCAGCAGCTACTCTGGGGGGTACAATGAGCAGTTCTTC
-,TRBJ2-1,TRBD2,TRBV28,CASSTPGLALQFF,TGTGCCAGCAGTACACCGGGACTAGCGTTGCAGTTCTTC
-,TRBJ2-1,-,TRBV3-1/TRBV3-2,CASSQGLAREQFF,TGTGCCAGCAGCCAAGGGCTAGCTAGAGAGCAGTTCTTC
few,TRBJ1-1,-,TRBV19,CASSIGSFHTEAFF,TGTGCCAGTAGTATAGGTTCCTTTCACACTGAAGCTTTCTTT
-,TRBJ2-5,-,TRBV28,CASSSPSSEETQYF,TGTGCCAGCAGTTCCCCATCTTCAGAAGAGACCCAGTACTTC
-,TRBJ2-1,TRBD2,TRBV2,CASIGGTRTHEQFF,TGTGCCAGCATAGGCGGGACTAGAACCCATGAGCAGTTCTTC
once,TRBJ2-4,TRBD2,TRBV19,CASTKGSGRAKNIQYF,TGTGCCAGTACTAAGGGCAGCGGGAGAGCCAAAAACATTCAGTACTTC
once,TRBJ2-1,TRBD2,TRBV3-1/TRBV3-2,CASSQDRGGRGDEQFF,TGTGCCAGCAGCCAAGATCGGGGCGGGAGAGGAGATGAGCAGTTCTTC
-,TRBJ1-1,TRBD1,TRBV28,CASLKQGADTEAFF,TGTGCCAGCCTAAAACAGGGGGCGGACACTGAAGCTTTCTTT
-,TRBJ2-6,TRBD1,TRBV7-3,CASSANPGQGQSGANVLTF,TGTGCCAGCAGCGCGAATCCGGGACAGGGACAATCTGGGGCCAACGTCCTGACTTTC
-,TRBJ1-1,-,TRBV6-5,CASSKLQGTNTEAFF,TGTGCCAGCAGTAAGTTACAGGGTACGAACACTGAAGCTTTCTTT
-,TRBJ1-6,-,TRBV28,CASMSPGRGGPLHF,TGTGCCAGCATGTCTCCGGGGCGGGGTGGGCCCCTCCACTTT